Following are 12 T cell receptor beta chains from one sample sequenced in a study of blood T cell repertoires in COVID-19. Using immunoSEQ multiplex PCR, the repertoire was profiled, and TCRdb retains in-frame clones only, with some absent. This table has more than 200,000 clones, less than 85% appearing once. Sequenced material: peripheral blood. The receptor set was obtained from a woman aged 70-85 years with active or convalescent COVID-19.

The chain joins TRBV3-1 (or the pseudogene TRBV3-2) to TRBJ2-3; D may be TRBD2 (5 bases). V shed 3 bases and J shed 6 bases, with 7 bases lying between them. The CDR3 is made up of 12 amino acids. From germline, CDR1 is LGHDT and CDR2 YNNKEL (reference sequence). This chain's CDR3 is CASSHGEDTQYF. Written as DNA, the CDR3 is TGTGCCAGCAGCCATGGGGAGGATACGCAGTATTTT.

In nucleotides, the CDR3 is TGTGCCAGCAGCTTAGGACTAGCGGCAGATACGCAGTATTTT. This translates into CASSLGLAADTQYF. V gene TRBV7-3 combines with J gene TRBJ2-3, with 10 bases fitting TRBD2. The CDR3 extends over 14 amino acids. Germline V gene sequence: CDR1 SGHTA, CDR2 FQGTGA. The V gene end was trimmed by 2 bases and the J gene end by 4 bases; junction bases not matched to a gene: 0.

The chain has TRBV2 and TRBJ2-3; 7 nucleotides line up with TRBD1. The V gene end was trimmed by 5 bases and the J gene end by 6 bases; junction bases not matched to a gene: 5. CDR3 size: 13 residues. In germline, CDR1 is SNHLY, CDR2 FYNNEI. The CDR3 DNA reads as TGTGCCAGCAGTTTTACAGGGGAGGATACGCAGTATTTT. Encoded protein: CASSFTGEDTQYF. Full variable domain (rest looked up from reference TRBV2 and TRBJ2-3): EPEVTQTPSHQVTQMGQEVILRCVPISNHLYFYWYRQILGQKVEFLVSFYNNEISEKSEIFDDQFSVERPDGSNFTLKIRSTKLEDSAMYFCASSFTGEDTQYFGPGTRLTVL.

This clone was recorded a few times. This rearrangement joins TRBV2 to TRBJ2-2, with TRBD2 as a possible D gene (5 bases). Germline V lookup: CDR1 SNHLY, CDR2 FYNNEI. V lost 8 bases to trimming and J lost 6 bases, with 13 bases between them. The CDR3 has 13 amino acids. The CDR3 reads CASRQEGPGELFF. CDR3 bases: TGTGCCAGCCGGCAAGAGGGCCCCGGGGAGCTGTTTTTT.

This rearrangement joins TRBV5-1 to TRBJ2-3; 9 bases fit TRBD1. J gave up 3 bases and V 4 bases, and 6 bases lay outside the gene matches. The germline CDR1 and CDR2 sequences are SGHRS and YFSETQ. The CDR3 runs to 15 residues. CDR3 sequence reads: CASSPGQGRTDTQYF. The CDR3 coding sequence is TGCGCCAGCAGCCCCGGACAGGGGAGGACAGATACGCAGTATTTT.

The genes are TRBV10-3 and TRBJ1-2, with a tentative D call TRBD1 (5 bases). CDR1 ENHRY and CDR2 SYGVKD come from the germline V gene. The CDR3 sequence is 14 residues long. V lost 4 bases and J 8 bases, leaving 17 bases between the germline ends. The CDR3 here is CAISGTGTPQGYTF. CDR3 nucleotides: TGTGCCATCAGTGGAACCGGGACTCCCCAGGGCTACACCTTC.

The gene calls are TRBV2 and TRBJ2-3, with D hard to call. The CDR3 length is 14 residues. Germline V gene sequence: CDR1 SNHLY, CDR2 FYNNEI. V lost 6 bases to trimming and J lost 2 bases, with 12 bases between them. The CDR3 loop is CASRNLLSTDTQYF. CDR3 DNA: TGTGCCAGCAGAAATCTTTTGTCCACAGATACGCAGTATTTT. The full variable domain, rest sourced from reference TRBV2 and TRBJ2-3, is EPEVTQTPSHQVTQMGQEVILRCVPISNHLYFYWYRQILGQKVEFLVSFYNNEISEKSEIFDDQFSVERPDGSNFTLKIRSTKLEDSAMYFCASRNLLSTDTQYFGPGTRLTVL.

The chain's CDR3 is CASSFTTSDTGELFF. The CDR3 DNA reads TGCGCCAGCAGCTTCACGACTAGCGACACCGGGGAGCTGTTTTTT. J is TRBJ2-2 and V is TRBV5-1; 8 bases fit TRBD2. Germline V gives CDR1 SGHRS, CDR2 YFSETQ. V lost 2 bases, J lost 3 bases, and 3 bases stayed unmatched. This CDR3 contains 15 residues.

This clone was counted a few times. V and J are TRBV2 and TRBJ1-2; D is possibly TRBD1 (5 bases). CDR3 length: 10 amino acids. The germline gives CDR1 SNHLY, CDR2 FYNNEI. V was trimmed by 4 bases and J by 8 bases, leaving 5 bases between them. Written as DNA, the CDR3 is TGTGCCAGCAGTGGGACAGGCTACACCTTC. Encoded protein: CASSGTGYTF.

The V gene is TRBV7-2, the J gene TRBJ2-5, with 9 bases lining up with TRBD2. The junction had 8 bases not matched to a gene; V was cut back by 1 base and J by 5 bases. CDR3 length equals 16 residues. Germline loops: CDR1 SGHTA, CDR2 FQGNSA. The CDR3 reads CASSLVLVAGVETQYF. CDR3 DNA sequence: TGTGCCAGCAGCTTAGTTCTGGTAGCGGGGGTGGAGACCCAGTACTTC. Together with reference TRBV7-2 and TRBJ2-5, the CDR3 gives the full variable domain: GAGVSQSPSNKVTEKGKDVELRCDPISGHTALYWYRQSLGQGLEFLIYFQGNSAPDKSGLPSDRFSAERTGGSVSTLTIQRTQQEDSAVYLCASSLVLVAGVETQYFGPGTRLLVL.

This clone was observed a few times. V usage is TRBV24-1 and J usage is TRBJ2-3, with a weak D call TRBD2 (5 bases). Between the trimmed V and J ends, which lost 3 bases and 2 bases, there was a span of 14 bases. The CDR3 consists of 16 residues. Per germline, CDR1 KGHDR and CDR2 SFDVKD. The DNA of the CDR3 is TGTGCCACCAGTGATCCTCAAGCGGAAAACACAGATACGCAGTATTTT. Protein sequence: CATSDPQAENTDTQYF.

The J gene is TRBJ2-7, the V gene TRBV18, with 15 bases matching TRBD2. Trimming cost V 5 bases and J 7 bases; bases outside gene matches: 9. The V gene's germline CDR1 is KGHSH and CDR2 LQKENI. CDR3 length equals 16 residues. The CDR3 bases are TGTGCCAGCTCATCCGGACTAGCGGGAGGGCCATGGGAGCAGTACTTC. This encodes CASSSGLAGGPWEQYF.